This T cell receptor beta chain appears in the sequencing data of a study of blood T cell repertoires in COVID-19. Study-level information: Donors in the United States, Italy and Spain gave samples during acute or convalescent COVID-19.

J was trimmed by 7 bases and V by 2 bases; bases with no gene match: 5. CDR1 SGHTA and CDR2 FQGNSA come from the germline V gene. This CDR3 has 15 amino acids. Authors' processing steps: Counts of nucleated cells, estimated from reference gene primer amplification, were obtained. Here immunoSEQ multiplex PCR was the method, and the copy in TCRdb shows in-frame clones only, minus some. V and J calls and clone size come straight from that table; D and trimming were deduced from the DNA. The sample has 54,000 or so clones, 82% seen once. The material sequenced was peripheral blood. The clonotype originates from a man older than 75 with COVID-19, enrolled during active disease. The chain couples TRBV7-2 to TRBJ2-1, with 10 nucleotides matching TRBD2. CDR3 nucleotide sequence: TGTGCCAGCAGCTTACCGGGACTAGCGAGAAATGAGCAGTTCTTC. Its protein is CASSLPGLARNEQFF. Drawing the rest from reference TRBV7-2 and TRBJ2-1, the complete variable domain is GAGVSQSPSNKVTEKGKDVELRCDPISGHTALYWYRQSLGQGLEFLIYFQGNSAPDKSGLPSDRFSAERTGGSVSTLTIQRTQQEDSAVYLCASSLPGLARNEQFFGPGTRLTVL.